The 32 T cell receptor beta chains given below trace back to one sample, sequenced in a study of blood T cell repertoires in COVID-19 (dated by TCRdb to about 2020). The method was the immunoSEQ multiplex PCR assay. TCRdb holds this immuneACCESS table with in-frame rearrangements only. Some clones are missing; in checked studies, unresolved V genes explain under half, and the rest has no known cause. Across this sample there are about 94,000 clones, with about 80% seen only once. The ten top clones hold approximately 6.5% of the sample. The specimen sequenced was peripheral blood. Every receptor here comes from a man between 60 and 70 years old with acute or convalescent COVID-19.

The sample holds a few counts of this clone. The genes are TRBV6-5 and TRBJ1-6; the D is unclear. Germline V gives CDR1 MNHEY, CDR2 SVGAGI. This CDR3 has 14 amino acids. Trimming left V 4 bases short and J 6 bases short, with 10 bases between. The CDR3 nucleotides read TGTGCCAGCAGTTGGGGTGGAGGTAATTCACCCCTCCACTTT. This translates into CASSWGGGNSPLHF.

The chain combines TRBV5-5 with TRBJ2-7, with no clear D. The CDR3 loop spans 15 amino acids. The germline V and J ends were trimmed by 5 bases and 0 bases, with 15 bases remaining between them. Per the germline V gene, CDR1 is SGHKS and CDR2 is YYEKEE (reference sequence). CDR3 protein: CASSLHNTYSYEQYF. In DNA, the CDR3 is TGTGCCAGCAGTTTACACAATACGTACTCCTACGAGCAGTACTTC.

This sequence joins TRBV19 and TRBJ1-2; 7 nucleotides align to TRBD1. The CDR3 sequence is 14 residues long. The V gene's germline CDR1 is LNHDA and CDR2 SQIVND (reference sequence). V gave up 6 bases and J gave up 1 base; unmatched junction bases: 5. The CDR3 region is CASRDRSNNYGYTF. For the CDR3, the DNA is TGTGCCAGTAGGGACAGGAGTAATAACTATGGCTACACCTTC.

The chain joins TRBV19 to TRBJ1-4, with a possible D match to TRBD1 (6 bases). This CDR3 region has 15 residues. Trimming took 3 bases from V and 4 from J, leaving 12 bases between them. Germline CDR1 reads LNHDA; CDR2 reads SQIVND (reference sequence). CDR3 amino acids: CASSMRTANNEKLFF. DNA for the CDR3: TGTGCCAGTAGTATGAGGACAGCGAATAATGAAAAACTGTTTTTT.

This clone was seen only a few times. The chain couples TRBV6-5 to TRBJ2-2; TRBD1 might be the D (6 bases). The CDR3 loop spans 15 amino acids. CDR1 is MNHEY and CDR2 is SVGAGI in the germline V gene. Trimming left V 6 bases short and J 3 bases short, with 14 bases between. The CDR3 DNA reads TGTGCCAGCAGAAGGGTTGGGGGCGACACCGGGGAGCTGTTTTTT. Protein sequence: CASRRVGGDTGELFF.

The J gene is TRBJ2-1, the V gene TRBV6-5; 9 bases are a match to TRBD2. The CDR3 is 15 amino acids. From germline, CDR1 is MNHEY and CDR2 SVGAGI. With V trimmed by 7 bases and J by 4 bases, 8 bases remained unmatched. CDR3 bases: TGTGCCAGCACCTTTAGCGGGGGCACTTACAATGAGCAGTTCTTC. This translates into CASTFSGGTYNEQFF.

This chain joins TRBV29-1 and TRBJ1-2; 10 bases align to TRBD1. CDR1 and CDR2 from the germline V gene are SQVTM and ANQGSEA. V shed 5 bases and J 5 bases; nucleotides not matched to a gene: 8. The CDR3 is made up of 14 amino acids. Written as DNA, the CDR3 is TGCAGCGTTTTGCCTAGGACAGGGGGTTATGGCTACACCTTC. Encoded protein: CSVLPRTGGYGYTF.

CDR3 in DNA: TGTGCCAGCAGCTTTTGGGCCAGCCTGATTTCTAACTATGGCTACACCTTC. It is translated as CASSFWASLISNYGYTF. The chain uses TRBV5-6 and TRBJ1-2; D remains unclear. The CDR3 has 17 residues. V was cut by 2 bases and J by 0 bases, with 17 bases left in between. Germline lookup yields CDR1 SGHDT and CDR2 YYEEEE.

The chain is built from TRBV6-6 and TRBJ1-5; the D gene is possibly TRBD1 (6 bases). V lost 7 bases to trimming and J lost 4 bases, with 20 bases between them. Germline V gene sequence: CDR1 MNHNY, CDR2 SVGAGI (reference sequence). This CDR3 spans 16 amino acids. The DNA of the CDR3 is TGTGCCAGCACCCCCCGGGGGGGCAGGGATAATCAGCCCCAGCATTTT. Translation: CASTPRGGRDNQPQHF.

The CDR3 bases are TGTGCCAGCAGCCTAGATCACGACGAGCAGTACTTC. Translating it yields CASSLDHDEQYF. The chain is built from TRBV12-3 or TRBV12-4 and TRBJ2-7; D gene ambiguous. V lost 6 bases and J lost 5, with 11 bases in between. The length of the CDR3 is 12 residues.

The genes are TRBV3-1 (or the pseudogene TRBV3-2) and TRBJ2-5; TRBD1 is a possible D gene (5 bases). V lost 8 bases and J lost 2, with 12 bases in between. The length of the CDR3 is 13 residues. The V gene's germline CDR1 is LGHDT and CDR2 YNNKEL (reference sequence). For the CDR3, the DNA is TGTGCCAGCCATGGGGCAAATCAAGAGACCCAGTACTTC. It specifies CASHGANQETQYF.

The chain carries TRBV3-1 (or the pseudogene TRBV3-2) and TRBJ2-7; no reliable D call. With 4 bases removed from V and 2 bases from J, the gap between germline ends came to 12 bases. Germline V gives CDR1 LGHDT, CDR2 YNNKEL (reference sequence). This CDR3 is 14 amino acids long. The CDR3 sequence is CASSPNPSPYEQYF. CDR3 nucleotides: TGTGCCAGCAGCCCAAACCCTAGTCCCTACGAGCAGTACTTC.

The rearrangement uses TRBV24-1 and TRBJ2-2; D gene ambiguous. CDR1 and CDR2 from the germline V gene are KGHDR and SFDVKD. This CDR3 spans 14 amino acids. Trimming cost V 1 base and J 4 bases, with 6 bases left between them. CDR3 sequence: CATSDFRATGELFF. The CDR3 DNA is TGTGCCACCAGTGATTTCCGCGCCACCGGGGAGCTGTTTTTT.

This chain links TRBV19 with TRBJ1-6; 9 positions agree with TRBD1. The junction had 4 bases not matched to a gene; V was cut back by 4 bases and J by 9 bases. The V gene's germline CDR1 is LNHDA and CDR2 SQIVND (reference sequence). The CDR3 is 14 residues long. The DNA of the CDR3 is TGTGCCAGTAGTACACAGGGGGCGGTTTCACCCCTCCACTTT. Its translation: CASSTQGAVSPLHF.

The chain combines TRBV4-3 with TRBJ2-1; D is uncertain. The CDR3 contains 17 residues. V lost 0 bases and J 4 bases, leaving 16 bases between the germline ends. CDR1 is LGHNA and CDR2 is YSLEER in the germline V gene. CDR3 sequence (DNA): TGCGCCAGCAGCCAAGATCGTGAAGCCGATGGTTACAATGAGCAGTTCTTC. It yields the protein CASSQDREADGYNEQFF.

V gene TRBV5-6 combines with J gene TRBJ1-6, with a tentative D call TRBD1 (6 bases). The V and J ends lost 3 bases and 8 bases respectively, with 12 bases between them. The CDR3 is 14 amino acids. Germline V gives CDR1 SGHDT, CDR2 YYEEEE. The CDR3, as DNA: TGTGCCAGCAGCTCACAGGGCCCCCATTCACCCCTCCACTTT. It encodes CASSSQGPHSPLHF.

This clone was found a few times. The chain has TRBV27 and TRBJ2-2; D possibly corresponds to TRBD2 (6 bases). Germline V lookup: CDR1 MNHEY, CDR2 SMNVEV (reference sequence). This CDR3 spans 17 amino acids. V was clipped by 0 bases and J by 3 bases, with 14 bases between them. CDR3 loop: CASSLSPAGRHTGELFF. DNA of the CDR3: TGTGCCAGCAGTTTATCCCCTGCGGGGAGACACACCGGGGAGCTGTTTTTT.

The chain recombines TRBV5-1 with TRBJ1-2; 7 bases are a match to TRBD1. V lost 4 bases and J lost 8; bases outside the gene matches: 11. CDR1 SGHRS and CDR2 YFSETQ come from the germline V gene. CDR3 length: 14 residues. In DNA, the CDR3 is TGCGCCAGCAGCGCGATGACAGGGTTCGACGGCTACACCTTC. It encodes CASSAMTGFDGYTF.

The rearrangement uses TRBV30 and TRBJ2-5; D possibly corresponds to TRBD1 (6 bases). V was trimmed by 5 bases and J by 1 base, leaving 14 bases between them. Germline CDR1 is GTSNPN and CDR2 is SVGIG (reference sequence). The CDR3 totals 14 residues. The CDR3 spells CAWEYWDTQETQYF. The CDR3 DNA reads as TGTGCCTGGGAATATTGGGACACCCAAGAGACCCAGTACTTC.

Written as DNA, the CDR3 is TGTGCCAGCTCATCGGACAGGGTGACCTACGAGCAGTACTTC. Its protein product is CASSSDRVTYEQYF. The chain employs TRBV18 and TRBJ2-7, with 8 bases matching TRBD1. This CDR3 spans 14 amino acids. The ends lost 5 bases at V and 2 bases at J; junction bases unmatched: 5. The V gene's germline CDR1 is KGHSH and CDR2 LQKENI.

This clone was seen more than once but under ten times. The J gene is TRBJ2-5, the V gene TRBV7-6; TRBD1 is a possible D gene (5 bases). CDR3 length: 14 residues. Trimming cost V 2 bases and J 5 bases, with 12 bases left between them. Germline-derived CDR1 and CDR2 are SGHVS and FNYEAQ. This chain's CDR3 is CASSLRSRAETQYF. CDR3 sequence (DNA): TGTGCCAGCAGCTTAAGATCCAGGGCCGAGACCCAGTACTTC.

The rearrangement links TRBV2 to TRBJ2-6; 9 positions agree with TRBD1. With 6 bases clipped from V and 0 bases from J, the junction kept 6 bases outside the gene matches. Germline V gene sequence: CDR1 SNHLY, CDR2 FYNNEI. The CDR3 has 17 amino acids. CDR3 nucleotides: TGTGCCAGCAGCTCCGGGACAGGGCGCTCTGGGGCCAACGTCCTGACTTTC. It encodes CASSSGTGRSGANVLTF.

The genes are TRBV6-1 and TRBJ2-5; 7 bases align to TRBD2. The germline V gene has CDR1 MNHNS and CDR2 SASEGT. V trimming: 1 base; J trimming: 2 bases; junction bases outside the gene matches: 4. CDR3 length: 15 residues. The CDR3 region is CASSEEPSGQETQYF. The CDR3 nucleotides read TGTGCCAGCAGTGAAGAACCTAGCGGTCAAGAGACCCAGTACTTC.

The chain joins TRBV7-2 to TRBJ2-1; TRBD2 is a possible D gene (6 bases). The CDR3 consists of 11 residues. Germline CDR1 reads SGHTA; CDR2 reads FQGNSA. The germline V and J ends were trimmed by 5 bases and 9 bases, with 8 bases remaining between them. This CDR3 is CASSVGGEQFF. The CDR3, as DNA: TGTGCCAGCAGCGTCGGGGGTGAGCAGTTCTTC.

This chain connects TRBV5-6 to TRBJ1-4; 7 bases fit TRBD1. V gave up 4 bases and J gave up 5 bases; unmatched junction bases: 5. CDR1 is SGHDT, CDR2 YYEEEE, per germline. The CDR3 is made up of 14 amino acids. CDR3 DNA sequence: TGTGCCAGCAGCCAAGACAGGGTGAATGAAAAACTGTTTTTT. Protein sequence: CASSQDRVNEKLFF. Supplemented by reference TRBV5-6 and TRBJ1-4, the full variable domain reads DAGVTQSPTHLIKTRGQQVTLRCSPKSGHDTVSWYQQALGQGPQFIFQYYEEEERQRGNFPDRFSGHQFPNYSSELNVNALLLGDSALYLCASSQDRVNEKLFFGSGTQLSVL.

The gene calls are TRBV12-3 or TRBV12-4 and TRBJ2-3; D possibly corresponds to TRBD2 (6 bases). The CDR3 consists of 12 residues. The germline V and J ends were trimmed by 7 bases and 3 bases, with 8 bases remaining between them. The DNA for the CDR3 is TGTGCCAGCACCCGGGGGACAGATACGCAGTATTTT. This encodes CASTRGTDTQYF.

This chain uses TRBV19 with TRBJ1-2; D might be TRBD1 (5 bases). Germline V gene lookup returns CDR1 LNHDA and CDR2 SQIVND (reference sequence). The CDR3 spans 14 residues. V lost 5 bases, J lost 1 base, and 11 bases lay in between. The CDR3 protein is CASSPRTSNYGYTF. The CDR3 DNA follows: TGTGCCAGTAGTCCTCGGACAAGTAACTATGGCTACACCTTC.

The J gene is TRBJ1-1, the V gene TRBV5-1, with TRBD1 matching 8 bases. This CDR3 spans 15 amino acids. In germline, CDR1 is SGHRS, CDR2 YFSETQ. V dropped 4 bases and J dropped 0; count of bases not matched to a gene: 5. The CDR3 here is CASSVSGGMNTEAFF. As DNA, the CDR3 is TGCGCCAGCAGCGTATCAGGGGGCATGAACACTGAAGCTTTCTTT. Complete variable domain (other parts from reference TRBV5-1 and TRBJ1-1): KAGVTQTPRYLIKTRGQQVTLSCSPISGHRSVSWYQQTPGQGLQFLFEYFSETQRNKGNFPGRFSGRQFSNSRSEMNVSTLELGDSALYLCASSVSGGMNTEAFFGQGTRLTVV.

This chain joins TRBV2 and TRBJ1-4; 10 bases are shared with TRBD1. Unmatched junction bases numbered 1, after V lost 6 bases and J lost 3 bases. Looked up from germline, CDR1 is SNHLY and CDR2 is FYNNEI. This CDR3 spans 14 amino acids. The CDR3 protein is CASRDRGANEKLFF. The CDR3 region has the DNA TGTGCCAGCAGGGACAGGGGGGCTAATGAAAAACTGTTTTTT.

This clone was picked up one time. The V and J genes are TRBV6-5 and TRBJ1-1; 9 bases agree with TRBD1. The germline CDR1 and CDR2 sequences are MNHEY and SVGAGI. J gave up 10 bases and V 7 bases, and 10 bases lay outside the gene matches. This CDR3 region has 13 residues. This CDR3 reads CASKQDRGFRAFF. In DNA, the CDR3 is TGTGCCAGCAAGCAGGACAGGGGATTTCGAGCTTTCTTT.

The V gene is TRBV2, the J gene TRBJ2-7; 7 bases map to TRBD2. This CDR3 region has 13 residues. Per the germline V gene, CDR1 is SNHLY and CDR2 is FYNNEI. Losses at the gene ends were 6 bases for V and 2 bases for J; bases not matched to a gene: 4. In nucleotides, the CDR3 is TGTGCCAGCAGGGGGGGGTCCGCCTACGAGCAGTACTTC. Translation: CASRGGSAYEQYF.

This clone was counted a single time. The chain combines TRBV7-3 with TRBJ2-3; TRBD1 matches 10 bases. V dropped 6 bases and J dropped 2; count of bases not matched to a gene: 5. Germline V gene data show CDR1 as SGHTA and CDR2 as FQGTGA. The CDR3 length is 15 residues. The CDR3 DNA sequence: TGTGCCAGCAGGGACGGGACAGGGGACACAGATACGCAGTATTTT. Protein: CASRDGTGDTDTQYF.